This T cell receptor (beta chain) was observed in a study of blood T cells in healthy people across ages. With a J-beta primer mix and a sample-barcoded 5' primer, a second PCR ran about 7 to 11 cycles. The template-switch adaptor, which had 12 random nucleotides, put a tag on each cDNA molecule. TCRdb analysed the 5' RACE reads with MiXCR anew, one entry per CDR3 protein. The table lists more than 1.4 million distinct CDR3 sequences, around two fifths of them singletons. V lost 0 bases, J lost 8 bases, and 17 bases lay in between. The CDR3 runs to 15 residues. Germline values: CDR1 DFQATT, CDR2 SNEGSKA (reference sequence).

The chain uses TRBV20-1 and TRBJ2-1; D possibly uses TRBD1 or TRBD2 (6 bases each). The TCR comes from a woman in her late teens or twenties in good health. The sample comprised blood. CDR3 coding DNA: TGCAGTGCTAGAGACGAAGGGGGGATAGAGGATGAGCAGTTCTTC. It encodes CSARDEGGIEDEQFF.